This T cell receptor (beta chain) was observed in a study of blood T cell repertoires in COVID-19. TCRdb keeps only in-frame clones here, not all; method: immunoSEQ multiplex PCR. The table has more than 80,000 clones, about 85% seen once; the top ten hold 2.5% to 3.5%. CDR1 is LGHDT and CDR2 is YNNKEL in the germline V gene (reference sequence). The CDR3 sequence is 14 residues long. V gave up 4 bases and J gave up 7 bases, with 13 bases separating them. This sequence originates from an elderly woman with COVID-19, enrolled during active disease. The V gene is TRBV3-1 (or the pseudogene TRBV3-2), the J gene TRBJ1-4; D gene ambiguous. The source material was peripheral blood. CDR3 DNA sequence: TGTGCCAGCAGCCCCGACTTGGGTAGTGAAAAACTGTTTTTT. Its translation: CASSPDLGSEKLFF.